These 32 T cell receptor beta chains came from one sample sequenced in a study of blood T cell repertoires in COVID-19. Using immunoSEQ multiplex PCR, the repertoire was profiled, and TCRdb retains in-frame clones only, with some absent. The sample carries around 56,000 clones, around 81% recorded once. The sample was peripheral blood. Receptors originate from a woman aged 80 or over with active or convalescent COVID-19.

This clone was seen a handful of times. The genes are TRBV9 and TRBJ1-1; TRBD1 matches at 7 bases. Germline-derived CDR1 and CDR2 are SGDLS and YYNGEE. With 1 base clipped from V and 4 bases from J, the junction kept 1 base outside the gene matches. The CDR3 length is 13 residues. The CDR3 DNA reads TGTGCCAGCAGCGTACAGGGGGGCACTGAAGCTTTCTTT. Its protein is CASSVQGGTEAFF.

The V gene is TRBV24-1, the J gene TRBJ2-2; TRBD1 agrees at 10 bases. Germline V gene data show CDR1 as KGHDR and CDR2 as SFDVKD. The trim removed 7 bases at V and 6 bases at J, leaving 7 bases unmatched. There are 15 residues in the CDR3. The CDR3 DNA is TGTGCCACCAGATCCGGGACAGGGGCCTCCGGGGAGCTGTTTTTT. Translated, it gives CATRSGTGASGELFF.

The chain couples TRBV5-6 to TRBJ1-1, with 9 bases lining up with TRBD1. The CDR3 runs to 14 residues. Trimming cost V 5 bases and J 4 bases; bases outside gene matches: 6. From germline, CDR1 is SGHDT and CDR2 YYEEEE. The DNA of the CDR3 is TGTGCCAGCAGTTCTACAGGGGGCCGCACTGAAGCTTTCTTT. It specifies CASSSTGGRTEAFF.

The chain uses TRBV28 and TRBJ1-5; D call uncertain. V was trimmed by 3 bases and J by 5 bases, leaving 11 bases between them. Germline V gene lookup returns CDR1 MDHEN and CDR2 SYDVKM. The CDR3 is 14 amino acids. CDR3 amino acids: CASSLVTVDQPQHF. CDR3 DNA sequence: TGTGCCAGCAGTTTGGTAACAGTAGATCAGCCCCAGCATTTT.

This chain joins TRBV6-1 and TRBJ2-1; TRBD1 might be the D (6 bases). Germline lookup yields CDR1 MNHNS and CDR2 SASEGT. V lost 1 base and J lost 3, with 13 bases in between. This CDR3 contains 16 residues. As DNA, the CDR3 is TGTGCCAGCAGTGAAGTGGTGGGGGCAAGCTACAATGAGCAGTTCTTC. This sequence encodes CASSEVVGASYNEQFF.

The chain has TRBV7-9 and TRBJ2-7; D not resolved. Germline values: CDR1 SEHNR, CDR2 FQNEAQ (reference sequence). Trimming removed 5 bases from V and 5 bases from J, with 25 bases in between. The CDR3 contains 17 residues. CDR3 sequence reads: CASSEQTFYSSGNEQYF. CDR3 in DNA: TGTGCCAGCAGCGAACAAACCTTTTACTCCTCAGGCAACGAGCAGTACTTC.

The chain combines TRBV19 with TRBJ2-7, with TRBD1 matching over 9 bases. After removal of 4 bases from V and 4 bases from J, the junction contained 8 bases not matched to a gene. Germline CDR1 and CDR2: LNHDA and SQIVND (reference sequence). There are 15 residues in the CDR3. The CDR3 nucleotides read TGTGCCAGTAGTAGCCCCGGGACAGGGCCGTACGAGCAGTACTTC. It is translated as CASSSPGTGPYEQYF.

The V and J genes are TRBV13 and TRBJ2-5, with TRBD1 identical over 10 bases. The ends lost 0 bases at V and 6 bases at J; junction bases unmatched: 4. Germline CDR1 PRHDT, CDR2 FYEKMQ (reference sequence). CDR3 length equals 15 residues. The CDR3 region is CASSLGDRGFQTQYF. CDR3 nucleotide sequence: TGTGCCAGCAGCTTAGGGGACAGGGGGTTTCAGACCCAGTACTTC.

This chain uses TRBV10-1 with TRBJ2-5; 8 positions match TRBD2. Germline loops: CDR1 WNHNN, CDR2 SYGVQD (reference sequence). J gave up 0 bases and V 3 bases, and 0 bases lay outside the gene matches. The CDR3 has 14 residues. This CDR3 is CASSEAGDQETQYF. CDR3 DNA: TGCGCCAGCAGTGAAGCGGGGGACCAAGAGACCCAGTACTTC.

The V gene is TRBV6-1, the J gene TRBJ1-6; D remains unclear. Germline lookup yields CDR1 MNHNS and CDR2 SASEGT. The CDR3 covers 16 residues. Between the trimmed V and J ends, which lost 1 base and 5 bases, there was a span of 12 bases. The CDR3 protein is CASSEGGPLDNSPLHF. The CDR3 DNA reads TGTGCCAGCAGTGAAGGCGGGCCCCTGGATAATTCACCCCTCCACTTT.

This chain joins TRBV2 and TRBJ2-1; 7 bases map to TRBD2. V dropped 2 bases and J dropped 9; count of bases not matched to a gene: 10. CDR1 is SNHLY and CDR2 is FYNNEI in the germline V gene. The CDR3 is 15 amino acids. The CDR3 region is CASSEMGEGFSEQFF. The CDR3, as DNA: TGTGCCAGCAGTGAAATGGGGGAGGGGTTTAGTGAGCAGTTCTTC.

The chain couples TRBV10-3 to TRBJ1-1; D may be TRBD1 (6 bases). The ends were cut back, 8 bases at V and 1 base at J, with 11 bases in the middle. The CDR3 is made up of 13 amino acids. CDR1 is ENHRY, CDR2 SYGVKD, per germline. In DNA, the CDR3 is TGTGCCATCCGGGACACCCAGAACACTGAAGCTTTCTTT. Protein: CAIRDTQNTEAFF.

The sample holds one count of this clone. V and J are TRBV7-2 and TRBJ1-1, with D possibly TRBD1 on 6 matching bases. The CDR3 extends over 14 amino acids. Germline V lookup: CDR1 SGHTA, CDR2 FQGNSA. Trimming cost V 3 bases and J 4 bases, with 12 bases left between them. This CDR3 reads CASSFLGATTEAFF. As DNA, the CDR3 is TGTGCCAGCAGCTTTCTGGGGGCGACCACTGAAGCTTTCTTT.

This clone was observed a few times. CDR3 sequence reads: CASSPQAGLSNQPQHF. As DNA, the CDR3 is TGTGCCAGCAGTCCCCAAGCGGGTCTTAGCAATCAGCCCCAGCATTTT. The J gene is TRBJ1-5, the V gene TRBV27; no reliable D call. This CDR3 region has 16 residues. Germline V gives CDR1 MNHEY, CDR2 SMNVEV (reference sequence). The germline V and J ends were trimmed by 5 bases and 0 bases, with 14 bases remaining between them.

The V and J genes are TRBV6-5 and TRBJ2-7; TRBD1 is a possible D gene (6 bases). The CDR3 is 15 residues long. Germline loops: CDR1 MNHEY, CDR2 SVGAGI. V was cut by 0 bases and J by 7 bases, with 16 bases left in between. Here the CDR3 reads CASSYSVQGSREQYF. The CDR3 coding sequence is TGTGCCAGCAGTTACTCCGTCCAGGGGTCGAGAGAGCAGTACTTC.

The rearrangement joins TRBV3-1 (or the pseudogene TRBV3-2) to TRBJ2-7; TRBD2 agrees at 10 bases. The germline CDR1 and CDR2 sequences are LGHDT and YNNKEL (reference sequence). The junction had 6 bases not matched to a gene; V was cut back by 3 bases and J by 4 bases. CDR3 length: 15 amino acids. The CDR3 region is CASSQTSGRQYEQYF. The CDR3, as DNA: TGTGCCAGCAGCCAGACTAGCGGGCGACAGTACGAGCAGTACTTC.

This clone was seen more than once but under ten times. This chain uses TRBV12-3 or TRBV12-4 with TRBJ1-2; tentative D call: TRBD1 (5 bases). CDR3 length: 13 amino acids. The V and J ends lost 1 base and 2 bases respectively, with 5 bases between them. CDR3 amino acids: CASSLGQNYGYTF. CDR3 bases: TGTGCCAGCAGTTTAGGACAGAACTATGGCTACACCTTC.

The chain carries TRBV5-1 and TRBJ1-3; D possibly corresponds to TRBD1 (5 bases). This CDR3 is built from 15 residues. CDR1 is SGHRS, CDR2 YFSETQ, per germline. The V gene lost 2 bases and the J gene lost 0 bases, with 9 bases spanning the gap. CDR3 in DNA: TGCGCCAGCAGCTTAGGAGGGGACTCTGGAAACACCATATATTTT. Its translation: CASSLGGDSGNTIYF.

This clone was seen just once. This rearrangement joins TRBV12-3 or TRBV12-4 to TRBJ2-2; the match to TRBD1 covers 9 bases. V lost 10 bases and J lost 7; bases outside the gene matches: 7. The CDR3 totals 13 residues. CDR3 protein: CAIKGQGDGELFF. CDR3 coding DNA: TGTGCCATAAAGGGACAGGGAGACGGGGAGCTGTTTTTT.

In DNA, the CDR3 is TGTGCCAGCAGTGACTCAGTGCGGGGGGCATCTTCACCCCTCCACTTT. Translated, it gives CASSDSVRGASSPLHF. V is TRBV6-4 and J is TRBJ1-6; a weak D match, TRBD1 (6 bases). Per the germline V gene, CDR1 is MRHNA and CDR2 is SNTAGT. The length of the CDR3 is 16 residues. V shed 0 bases and J shed 9 bases, with 15 bases lying between them.

This rearrangement joins TRBV5-1 to TRBJ1-3; D unresolved. The germline gives CDR1 SGHRS, CDR2 YFSETQ. V dropped 4 bases and J dropped 0 bases, with 11 bases sitting between them. The CDR3 has 15 amino acids. The DNA for the CDR3 is TGCGCCAGCAGCATGACAATTGCCTCTGGAAACACCATATATTTT. It encodes CASSMTIASGNTIYF.

This chain uses TRBV19 with TRBJ2-1, with D perhaps TRBD2 (6 bases). Per germline, CDR1 LNHDA and CDR2 SQIVND (reference sequence). Trimming stripped 7 bases from V and 5 bases from J, with 18 bases between. There are 15 residues in the CDR3. Written as DNA, the CDR3 is TGTGCCAGTACCCCTCGGGGACTTCGGGACAATGAGCAGTTCTTC. The encoded protein is CASTPRGLRDNEQFF.

The gene calls are TRBV7-9 and TRBJ2-1, with a tentative D call TRBD2 (6 bases). This CDR3 has 14 amino acids. V lost 3 bases to trimming and J lost 8 bases, with 14 bases between them. The germline CDR1 and CDR2 sequences are SEHNR and FQNEAQ (reference sequence). CDR3 coding DNA: TGTGCCAGCAGCTTGGCGGGACCGGTTTATGAGCAGTTCTTC. It yields the protein CASSLAGPVYEQFF.

CDR3: CATSRDPLETDTQYF. The CDR3, as DNA: TGTGCCACCAGCAGAGATCCCTTAGAAACAGATACGCAGTATTTT. The V gene is TRBV15, the J gene TRBJ2-3; D unclear. The CDR3 length is 15 residues. Germline V gene data show CDR1 as LNHNV and CDR2 as YYDKDF (reference sequence). Trimming left V 0 bases short and J 3 bases short, with 10 bases between.

The V and J genes are TRBV3-1 (or the pseudogene TRBV3-2) and TRBJ2-7, with 8 bases identical to TRBD2. After removal of 4 bases from V and 1 base from J, the junction contained 6 bases not matched to a gene. The CDR3 has 15 amino acids. Germline values: CDR1 LGHDT, CDR2 YNNKEL (reference sequence). The CDR3 is CASSPTGLGSYEQYF. CDR3 nucleotide sequence: TGTGCCAGCAGCCCTACGGGACTAGGATCCTACGAGCAGTACTTC.

V usage is TRBV5-6 and J usage is TRBJ2-7; 9 bases line up with TRBD1. The germline V gene has CDR1 SGHDT and CDR2 YYEEEE. The CDR3 is 14 residues long. Germline trimming cut 0 bases from V and 4 bases from J; bases unmatched to any gene: 2. The CDR3 region is CASSLDRGQYEQYF. The DNA for the CDR3 is TGTGCCAGCAGCTTGGACAGGGGGCAATACGAGCAGTACTTC.

The gene calls are TRBV9 and TRBJ2-3, with 7 bases fitting TRBD2. The junction had 7 bases not matched to a gene; V was cut back by 4 bases and J by 5 bases. There are 14 residues in the CDR3. From germline, CDR1 is SGDLS and CDR2 YYNGEE. The CDR3 region has the DNA TGTGCCAGCAGCCCCACTAGCGACGAAGATACGCAGTATTTT. Amino acid sequence: CASSPTSDEDTQYF.

The chain links TRBV29-1 to TRBJ2-7; 15 nucleotides agree with TRBD2. The CDR3 is 14 residues long. The junction had 8 bases not matched to a gene; V was cut back by 7 bases and J by 7 bases. Germline lookup yields CDR1 SQVTM and CDR2 ANQGSEA. The CDR3: CSGWTSGGAGEQYF. The CDR3 nucleotides are TGCAGCGGCTGGACTAGCGGGGGGGCGGGTGAGCAGTACTTC.

J is TRBJ1-1 and V is TRBV2; the match to TRBD1 covers 8 bases. J was trimmed by 6 bases and V by 2 bases; bases with no gene match: 11. CDR3 length: 16 amino acids. Germline V gene data show CDR1 as SNHLY and CDR2 as FYNNEI. The CDR3 region is CASSEWGQAVFSEAFF. As DNA, the CDR3 is TGTGCCAGCAGTGAATGGGGACAGGCTGTTTTCTCTGAAGCTTTCTTT.

The chain recombines TRBV6-6 with TRBJ1-5, with TRBD1 identical over 10 bases. V shed 5 bases, J shed 6 bases, and the junction held 4 bases outside the gene matches. CDR1 is MNHNY and CDR2 is SVGAGI in the germline V gene (reference sequence). This CDR3 is built from 14 residues. The CDR3 spells CASSRQGAFQPQHF. CDR3 DNA sequence: TGTGCCAGCAGTAGACAGGGGGCTTTTCAGCCCCAGCATTTT.

V usage is TRBV6-6 and J usage is TRBJ2-3; 8 nucleotides align to TRBD2. CDR3 size: 15 residues. V shed 3 bases, J shed 0 bases, and the junction held 2 bases outside the gene matches. The germline gives CDR1 MNHNY, CDR2 SVGAGI (reference sequence). The DNA of the CDR3 is TGTGCCAGCAGTTATACGGGGGGGAGCACAGATACGCAGTATTTT. This sequence encodes CASSYTGGSTDTQYF.

The V and J genes are TRBV5-5 and TRBJ2-2; 10 bases are a match to TRBD2. V dropped 4 bases and J dropped 6; count of bases not matched to a gene: 3. The CDR3 is 14 residues long. The germline CDR1 and CDR2 sequences are SGHKS and YYEKEE (reference sequence). CDR3 nucleotide sequence: TGTGCCAGCAGCATTAGCGGGGGGCCCGGGGAGCTGTTTTTT. As protein: CASSISGGPGELFF.